This TCR beta chain originates from a study of beta chain features in type 1 diabetes. CDR1 is KGHSH and CDR2 is LQKENI in the germline V gene. V lost 8 bases, J lost 5 bases, and 11 bases stayed unmatched. The CDR3 runs to 14 residues. This clone was detected only a few times. The antigen remains unidentified. Sequencing targeted expressed TCRB transcripts, as all isolated RNA had been reverse transcribed. Generated by immunoSEQ multiplex PCR, the TCRdb table keeps only in-frame clones and is missing some. The table lists fewer than 350,000 clones, about 19% of them singletons. Overall study results and limits: Fewer junction insertions and more nucleotide deletions appeared in type 1 diabetes patients.

The gene calls are TRBV18 and TRBJ2-5; 7 nucleotides align to TRBD1. The sequencing sample was made of naive CD4+ T cells from blood. This clonotype was sampled from a young woman in good health. CDR3 DNA sequence: TGTGCCAGCCAACTGAGACAGGGCCACGAGACCCAGTACTTC. It yields the protein CASQLRQGHETQYF.